Shown below are 19 T cell receptor beta chains from a single sample sequenced in a study of T cell repertoires in cytomegalovirus infection. TCRdb passed the reads through MiXCR, listing each CDR3 protein once. The table includes about 330,000 distinct CDR3 sequences, roughly 36% detected once. Their cognate antigens are unknown. The sample in question was cultured PBMCs, obtained from culture after CMV antigen stimulation. These receptors came from a human donor in good health (CMV status not recorded). Some clones in this sample may be carry-over from other donors' samples.

This clonotype came up a few times. As DNA, the CDR3 is TGTGCCAGCCGCCCGGCCGGGACTAGCGGGAGGGCTGGGTACGAGCAGTACTTC. It codes for CASRPAGTSGRAGYEQYF. The rearrangement links TRBV28 to TRBJ2-7; TRBD2 matches at 16 bases. After removal of 8 bases from V and 4 bases from J, the junction contained 14 bases not matched to a gene. CDR1 MDHEN and CDR2 SYDVKM come from the germline V gene. This CDR3 contains 18 residues.

The chain uses TRBV7-2 and TRBJ2-3, with D uncertain. CDR1 and CDR2 from the germline V gene are SGHTA and FQGNSA. CDR3 size: 13 residues. V gave up 5 bases and J gave up 6 bases, with 12 bases separating them. The CDR3: CASSPFRSDTQYF. CDR3 DNA sequence: TGTGCCAGCAGCCCCTTCCGATCTGATACGCAGTATTTT. The full variable domain, completed using reference TRBV7-2 and TRBJ2-3, is GAGVSQSPSNKVTEKGKDVELRCDPISGHTALYWYRQSLGQGLEFLIYFQGNSAPDKSGLPSDRFSAERTGGSVSTLTIQRTQQEDSAVYLCASSPFRSDTQYFGPGTRLTVL.

This clonotype was seen a handful of times. The DNA of the CDR3 is TGTGCCAGCAGTCCTCCTCCCCCCAGGGGCAGAGGTGGCTACACCTTC. The encoded protein is CASSPPPPRGRGGYTF. V gene TRBV6-1 combines with J gene TRBJ1-2; weak D call: TRBD1 (6 bases). Trimming left V 5 bases short and J 7 bases short, with 23 bases between. This CDR3 has 16 residues. Germline CDR1 is MNHNS and CDR2 is SASEGT.

This clonotype was seen a single time. V gene TRBV27 combines with J gene TRBJ2-3; 9 bases agree with TRBD1. Trimming took 3 bases from V and 8 from J; bases not matched to a gene: 18. Germline assignment: CDR1 MNHEY and CDR2 SMNVEV (reference sequence). This CDR3 contains 18 residues. The CDR3 DNA is TGTGCCAGCAGTTTCCGGCCCCCCGGGACAGGGTCCAGGGGTACGCAGTATTTT. It yields the protein CASSFRPPGTGSRGTQYF.

The chain couples TRBV4-3 to TRBJ1-1; TRBD1 is a possible D gene (6 bases). Germline loops: CDR1 LGHNA, CDR2 YSLEER. The germline V and J ends were trimmed by 1 base and 8 bases, with 14 bases remaining between them. The CDR3 covers 14 residues. Here the CDR3 DNA reads TGCGCCAGCAGCCAAGTAATTAGAGACAGGGAAGCTTTCTTT. This gives the protein CASSQVIRDREAFF.

The chain carries TRBV6-2 or TRBV6-3 and TRBJ2-4; D assignment may be TRBD1 or TRBD2 (5 bases each). V was cut by 6 bases and J by 9 bases, with 9 bases left in between. The CDR3 length is 11 residues. CDR1 is MNHEY and CDR2 is SVGEGT in the germline V gene. The CDR3 is CASRDGGIQYF. The CDR3, as DNA: TGTGCCAGCAGGGATGGGGGCATTCAGTACTTC.

This clonotype was detected ten times or more. The chain recombines TRBV7-6 with TRBJ2-1; tentative D call: TRBD2 (6 bases). The germline V and J ends were trimmed by 5 bases and 7 bases, with 18 bases remaining between them. CDR3 length: 15 amino acids. CDR1 is SGHVS, CDR2 FNYEAQ, per germline. The CDR3, as DNA: TGTGCCAGCAGCCCACTCCAGTCCGGGGGAAATGAGCAGTTCTTC. This codes for CASSPLQSGGNEQFF.

In DNA, the CDR3 is TGTGCCAGCAGCAACTTCGGACTAGCGGGAGGGCCGGATGAGCAGTTCTTC. Protein product: CASSNFGLAGGPDEQFF. This chain joins TRBV6-2 or TRBV6-3 and TRBJ2-1, with TRBD2 matching 15 bases. V gave up 6 bases and J gave up 8 bases; unmatched junction bases: 11. Germline CDR1 reads MNHEY; CDR2 reads SVGEGT. The CDR3 is 17 residues long.

This chain links TRBV19 with TRBJ1-2; 9 nucleotides agree with TRBD1. The CDR3 covers 18 residues. Per the germline V gene, CDR1 is LNHDA and CDR2 is SQIVND (reference sequence). The trim removed 3 bases at V and 0 bases at J, leaving 11 bases unmatched. CDR3 sequence: CASSMDRGEAWANYGYTF. In DNA, the CDR3 is TGTGCCAGTAGTATGGACAGGGGAGAAGCCTGGGCTAACTATGGCTACACCTTC.

The chain has TRBV6-6 and TRBJ2-3, with D uncertain. The CDR3 is made up of 14 amino acids. Trimming pared 5 bases from V and 3 bases from J, leaving 12 bases between. The germline gives CDR1 MNHNY, CDR2 SVGAGI (reference sequence). The DNA for the CDR3 is TGTGCCAGCAGTCCGCCCCCACCGACAGATACGCAGTATTTT. Protein: CASSPPPPTDTQYF.

The table lists this clonotype with a few counts. The rearrangement uses TRBV20-1 and TRBJ2-7; 14 bases are a match to TRBD2. Per the germline V gene, CDR1 is DFQATT and CDR2 is SNEGSKA (reference sequence). This CDR3 is built from 16 residues. V lost 6 bases to trimming and J lost 4 bases; unmatched junction nucleotides: 11. The DNA of the CDR3 is TGCAGTGCCCGACCCGGGACTAGCGGGAGTTTGTACGAGCAGTACTTC. It specifies CSARPGTSGSLYEQYF.

This clonotype was counted many times. The chain is built from TRBV7-2 and TRBJ2-5; TRBD2 matches 8 bases. The V gene end was trimmed by 7 bases and the J gene end by 6 bases; junction bases not matched to a gene: 10. CDR1 is SGHTA and CDR2 is FQGNSA in the germline V gene. This CDR3 spans 14 amino acids. The CDR3 DNA reads TGTGCCAGCATCCCGGGAGGGTATAGGAAGACCCAGTACTTC. Translated, it gives CASIPGGYRKTQYF. The whole variable domain, filled in from reference TRBV7-2 and TRBJ2-5, reads GAGVSQSPSNKVTEKGKDVELRCDPISGHTALYWYRQSLGQGLEFLIYFQGNSAPDKSGLPSDRFSAERTGGSVSTLTIQRTQQEDSAVYLCASIPGGYRKTQYFGPGTRLLVL.

This clonotype was seen a single time. V is TRBV28 and J is TRBJ2-3, with 7 positions matching TRBD2. There are 17 residues in the CDR3. Germline CDR1 MDHEN, CDR2 SYDVKM. V lost 1 base, J lost 2 bases, and 9 bases stayed unmatched. DNA for the CDR3: TGTGCCAGCAGTTTATACGGGGCGGGAGAGGTCACAGATACGCAGTATTTT. Protein product: CASSLYGAGEVTDTQYF.

This clonotype was picked up a small number of times. The chain joins TRBV7-2 to TRBJ1-5, with D possibly TRBD1 on 6 matching bases. The CDR3 loop spans 15 amino acids. V was clipped by 4 bases and J by 1 base, with 11 bases between them. Germline V gene data show CDR1 as SGHTA and CDR2 as FQGNSA. The CDR3 sequence is CASSWGLLSNQPQHF. In DNA, the CDR3 is TGTGCCAGCAGCTGGGGGCTTTTAAGCAATCAGCCCCAGCATTTT.

V and J are TRBV27 and TRBJ1-2; tentatively, D is TRBD1 (6 bases). This CDR3 contains 13 residues. The germline V gene has CDR1 MNHEY and CDR2 SMNVEV (reference sequence). Trimming stripped 5 bases from V and 4 bases from J, with 11 bases between. This chain's CDR3 is CASSTQQGYGYTF. CDR3 DNA sequence: TGTGCCAGCAGTACTCAACAGGGCTATGGCTACACCTTC.

The CDR3 DNA reads TGTGCCAGCAGCACGCAAACAGGCCTTTTTAACTATGGCTACACCTTC. Translation gives CASSTQTGLFNYGYTF. The V and J genes are TRBV7-1 and TRBJ1-2; a weak D match, TRBD1 (5 bases). TRBV7-1 qualifies as an ORF whose function is uncertain. This CDR3 contains 16 residues. Trimming removed 5 bases at V and 1 base at J, with 17 bases between.

The V gene is TRBV7-2, the J gene TRBJ1-5; D remains ambiguous. V shed 0 bases and J shed 0 bases, with 12 bases lying between them. This CDR3 contains 17 residues. Looked up from germline, CDR1 is SGHTA and CDR2 is FQGNSA. CDR3 sequence reads: CASSLAAHFHSNQPQHF. DNA of the CDR3: TGTGCCAGCAGCTTAGCGGCGCACTTCCATAGCAATCAGCCCCAGCATTTT.

This clonotype was observed a few times. CDR3 protein: CASSFPGGGGTEAFF. DNA for the CDR3: TGTGCCAGCAGTTTTCCAGGGGGTGGGGGCACTGAAGCTTTCTTT. V and J are TRBV28 and TRBJ1-1; TRBD1 agrees at 7 bases. The CDR3 sequence is 15 residues long. V shed 3 bases and J 4 bases; nucleotides not matched to a gene: 8. In germline, CDR1 is MDHEN, CDR2 SYDVKM.

This chain uses TRBV15 with TRBJ2-7; unclear D gene. Looked up from germline, CDR1 is LNHNV and CDR2 is YYDKDF (reference sequence). This CDR3 is 14 amino acids long. Trimming shortened V by 0 bases and J by 1 base, and 7 bases separated the two germline ends. CDR3 in amino acids: CATSREGVSYEQYF. In DNA form, the CDR3 reads TGTGCCACCAGCAGAGAAGGTGTATCCTACGAGCAGTACTTC.